These T cell receptor beta chains were read from a single sample in a study of blood T cell repertoires in COVID-19. The protocol was immunoSEQ multiplex PCR, while the TCRdb copy is restricted to in-frame clones and leaves out a portion. This sample yields tens of thousands of clones, of which about 90% are seen a single time; roughly 5.3% belongs to the top ten. Material for sequencing was peripheral blood. These receptors were collected from a man aged 80 or over in a cohort sampled during active COVID-19. Each CDR3 is given without its conserved first and last residue.

cdr3_length: 12; v_call: TRBV6-5; cdr3_aa: ASRGLPSSYEQY
cdr3_length: 13; v_call: TRBV7-9; cdr3_aa: ASSRRGGSGNTIY
cdr3_length: 9; v_call: TRBV29-1; cdr3_aa: SVDTGGEQY
cdr3_length: 12; v_call: TRBV5-1; cdr3_aa: ATGTSGIQETQY
cdr3_length: 11; v_call: TRBV4-2; cdr3_aa: ASSHGLYNEQF
cdr3_length: 12; v_call: TRBV19; cdr3_aa: ASSIYGTGYGYT
cdr3_length: 15; v_call: TRBV19; cdr3_aa: ASSRGTSGATYNEQF
cdr3_length: 12; v_call: TRBV27; cdr3_aa: ASSTRDRDNEQY
cdr3_length: 14; v_call: TRBV18; cdr3_aa: ASSPHKTGVGNEQF
cdr3_length: 11; v_call: TRBV27; cdr3_aa: ASRSGLGSPLH
cdr3_length: 13; v_call: TRBV7-6; cdr3_aa: ASSSSSGGYNEQF
cdr3_length: 14; v_call: TRBV18; cdr3_aa: ASSPPRRGLVYEQY
cdr3_length: 12; v_call: TRBV7-9; cdr3_aa: ASSPMGLAYEQY
cdr3_length: 13; v_call: TRBV19; cdr3_aa: ASSPDRNYNSPLH
cdr3_length: 10; v_call: TRBV30; cdr3_aa: AGGQGPYGYT
cdr3_length: 14; v_call: TRBV6-5; cdr3_aa: ASRYTSQTTNTEAF
cdr3_length: 15; v_call: TRBV23-1; cdr3_aa: ASSQSYGRGRPYEQY
cdr3_length: 11; v_call: TRBV25-1; cdr3_aa: ASSESGTGELF
cdr3_length: 9; v_call: TRBV29-1; cdr3_aa: SEGGTYGYT
cdr3_length: 13; v_call: TRBV5-1; cdr3_aa: ASSPGSSGAYEQY
cdr3_length: 13; v_call: TRBV19; cdr3_aa: ASSKAGQGGTEAF
cdr3_length: 13; v_call: TRBV6-5; cdr3_aa: ASSTGQGVGYGYT
cdr3_length: 13; v_call: TRBV19; cdr3_aa: ASSRTRDKTYEQY
cdr3_length: 14; v_call: TRBV5-6; cdr3_aa: ASSGSGLQNTGELF
cdr3_length: 14; v_call: TRBV7-9; cdr3_aa: ASSAGLAGGTGELF
cdr3_length: 11; v_call: TRBV11-1; cdr3_aa: ASSLVAVNEQF
cdr3_length: 11; v_call: TRBV19; cdr3_aa: ASRDRGNSPLH
cdr3_length: 14; v_call: TRBV5-4; cdr3_aa: ASSVGSGQGGETQY
cdr3_length: 12; v_call: TRBV29-1; cdr3_aa: SVGTGSSGNTIY
cdr3_length: 13; v_call: TRBV6-2/TRBV6-3; cdr3_aa: ASSYSTGGDYEQY
cdr3_length: 14; v_call: TRBV18; cdr3_aa: ASSPGPPSWNEKLF
cdr3_length: 13; v_call: TRBV9; cdr3_aa: ASSATSGRASEQF
cdr3_length: 14; v_call: TRBV5-1; cdr3_aa: ASSPSTSGGPETQY
cdr3_length: 12; v_call: TRBV30; cdr3_aa: AWSVYLQYGELF